Below, 9 T cell receptor beta chains from the same sample are listed, as sequenced in a study of cytomegalovirus exposure and HLA in healthy donors. PCR used 60 Vbeta primers and 13 Jbeta primers. Profiled with immunoSEQ multiplex PCR; TCRdb holds only in-frame clones, not every one. Of approximately 110,000 clones in the sample, around 75% are singletons; the top ten hold approximately 0.9%. The sequenced sample was PBMCs. These receptors came from a woman aged 25-40 years in good health and CMV-seronegative.

This chain connects TRBV7-8 to TRBJ1-2; 7 bases map to TRBD1. Per the germline V gene, CDR1 is SGHVS and CDR2 is FQNEAQ. The CDR3 is 14 amino acids. V trimming: 5 bases; J trimming: 3 bases; junction bases outside the gene matches: 6. The CDR3 is CASSQTGADYGYTF. DNA of the CDR3: TGTGCCAGCAGCCAAACAGGGGCCGACTATGGCTACACCTTC.

The chain joins TRBV10-1 to TRBJ2-7; 8 bases line up with TRBD2. V was clipped by 8 bases and J by 3 bases; unmatched bases: 9. The CDR3 covers 14 residues. Germline V gives CDR1 WNHNN, CDR2 SYGVQD (reference sequence). CDR3 protein: CASPRGSGVYEQYF. The CDR3 nucleotides read TGCGCCAGCCCTCGTGGTAGCGGGGTCTACGAGCAGTACTTC.

The chain couples TRBV19 to TRBJ1-5; D gene unclear. V was cut by 3 bases and J by 5 bases, with 11 bases left in between. Germline lookup yields CDR1 LNHDA and CDR2 SQIVND (reference sequence). The CDR3 contains 14 residues. The CDR3 region is CASSMGRWYQPQHF. CDR3 bases: TGTGCCAGTAGTATGGGCAGGTGGTATCAGCCCCAGCATTTT.

V and J are TRBV2 and TRBJ1-5; 10 positions match TRBD1. The germline CDR1 and CDR2 sequences are SNHLY and FYNNEI. The CDR3 spans 15 residues. The trim removed 4 bases at V and 6 bases at J, leaving 6 bases unmatched. The CDR3 reads CASSGDRGFTQPQHF. The CDR3 region has the DNA TGTGCCAGCAGTGGGGACAGGGGTTTTACTCAGCCCCAGCATTTT.

V gene TRBV18 combines with J gene TRBJ2-7; D remains unclear. Germline V gives CDR1 KGHSH, CDR2 LQKENI. V was trimmed by 2 bases and J by 4 bases, leaving 6 bases between them. This CDR3 is built from 12 residues. The CDR3 is CASSPNIYEQYF. CDR3 in DNA: TGTGCCAGCTCACCAAATATTTACGAGCAGTACTTC.

The rearrangement joins TRBV7-6 to TRBJ1-1, with TRBD1 matching over 9 bases. The germline CDR1 and CDR2 sequences are SGHVS and FNYEAQ. Trimming at V came to 5 bases and at J to 4 bases, leaving 14 bases not matched to a gene. The CDR3 covers 17 residues. CDR3 residues: CASSTVTGGGKGTEAFF. As DNA, the CDR3 is TGTGCCAGCAGCACTGTAACAGGGGGCGGTAAGGGCACTGAAGCTTTCTTT.

The V call is TRBV2, the J call TRBJ2-1; 8 nucleotides match TRBD2. This CDR3 comprises 17 residues. Germline V CDR1 and CDR2: SNHLY, FYNNEI. Germline trimming cut 6 bases from V and 10 bases from J; bases unmatched to any gene: 20. CDR3 coding DNA: TGTGCCAGCAGGGGCACTCTTTCTCCGGGAGGGCCGTGGGAGCAGTTCTTC. Protein product: CASRGTLSPGGPWEQFF.

About this clone: Sequence at one end of the junction differs from germline and may be a read error. The V gene is TRBV7-9, the J gene TRBJ2-7, with TRBD1 matching 11 bases. Per germline, CDR1 SEHNR and CDR2 FQNEAQ (reference sequence). This CDR3 has 14 residues. The CDR3 nucleotides read TGTGTCAGCAGCCGGGACAGGGGGTCTCACGAGCAGTACTTC. Translating gives CVSSRDRGSHEQYF.

The chain joins TRBV7-9 to TRBJ2-4; the D gene is possibly TRBD1 (6 bases). Germline CDR1 and CDR2: SEHNR and FQNEAQ (reference sequence). V lost 4 bases and J lost 3, with 10 bases in between. The CDR3 totals 14 residues. CDR3 amino acids: CASSSDRYKNIQYF. The CDR3 nucleotides are TGTGCCAGCAGCTCGGACAGATACAAAAACATTCAGTACTTC.